This T cell receptor (beta chain) was identified in a study of T cells in Graves' hyperthyroidism and ophthalmopathy. TCR beta CDR3 sequences were amplified from RNA transcripts. First-round RT-PCR targeting the TCR CDR3 was performed with the HTBI primer set. TCRdb reprocessed the multiplex PCR reads with MiXCR, giving one entry per CDR3 protein. The sample has a few hundred thousand distinct CDR3 sequences; about 15% are singletons. On this clonotype itself: Its antigen is unknown.

Study-wide results and limits: Most clonotypes expanded in thyroid above 0.001 were likewise present in blood. For ophthalmopathy, model prediction preceded onset by a median around 7 months.

Graves' hyperthyroidism was deemed stable given no ophthalmopathy progression within 18 months. This sequence was found in a woman between 25 and 40 years old with Graves' hyperthyroidism. What was sequenced was blood.

The CDR3 protein is CASSPRGGNGYTF. DNA of the CDR3: TGTGCCAGCAGCCCCCGTGGGGGGAATGGCTACACCTTC. The chain is built from TRBV7-2 and TRBJ1-2; tentative D call: TRBD1 (5 bases). Germline CDR1 reads SGHTA; CDR2 reads FQGNSA. Trimming removed 5 bases at V and 6 bases at J, with 13 bases between. The CDR3 sequence is 13 residues long.